This T cell receptor (beta chain) was sequenced for a study of sequential checkpoint blockade in melanoma. Sample treatment: randomized to nivolumab then ipilimumab (arm A) or the reverse (arm B). Assay: immunoSEQ multiplex PCR; the TCRdb copy retains only in-frame clones and omits some. The top ten hold approximately 8.2% of the sample, which has just over 1,500 clones, roughly 24% seen once. The germline gives CDR1 GTSNPN, CDR2 SVGIG (reference sequence). The V segment lost 5 bases and the J segment 0 bases; nucleotides outside the gene matches: 6. CDR3 length: 16 residues. J is TRBJ2-4 and V is TRBV30; TRBD2 aligns across 11 bases. Sample: tumor tissue (inferred from file names), taken from a patient given nivolumab and ipilimumab in sequence. This receptor was identified in a human donor with melanoma. The CDR3 nucleotides read TGTGCCTGGGAAACTAGCGGGAGTGCAGCCAAAAACATTCAGTACTTC. Amino acid sequence: CAWETSGSAAKNIQYF.